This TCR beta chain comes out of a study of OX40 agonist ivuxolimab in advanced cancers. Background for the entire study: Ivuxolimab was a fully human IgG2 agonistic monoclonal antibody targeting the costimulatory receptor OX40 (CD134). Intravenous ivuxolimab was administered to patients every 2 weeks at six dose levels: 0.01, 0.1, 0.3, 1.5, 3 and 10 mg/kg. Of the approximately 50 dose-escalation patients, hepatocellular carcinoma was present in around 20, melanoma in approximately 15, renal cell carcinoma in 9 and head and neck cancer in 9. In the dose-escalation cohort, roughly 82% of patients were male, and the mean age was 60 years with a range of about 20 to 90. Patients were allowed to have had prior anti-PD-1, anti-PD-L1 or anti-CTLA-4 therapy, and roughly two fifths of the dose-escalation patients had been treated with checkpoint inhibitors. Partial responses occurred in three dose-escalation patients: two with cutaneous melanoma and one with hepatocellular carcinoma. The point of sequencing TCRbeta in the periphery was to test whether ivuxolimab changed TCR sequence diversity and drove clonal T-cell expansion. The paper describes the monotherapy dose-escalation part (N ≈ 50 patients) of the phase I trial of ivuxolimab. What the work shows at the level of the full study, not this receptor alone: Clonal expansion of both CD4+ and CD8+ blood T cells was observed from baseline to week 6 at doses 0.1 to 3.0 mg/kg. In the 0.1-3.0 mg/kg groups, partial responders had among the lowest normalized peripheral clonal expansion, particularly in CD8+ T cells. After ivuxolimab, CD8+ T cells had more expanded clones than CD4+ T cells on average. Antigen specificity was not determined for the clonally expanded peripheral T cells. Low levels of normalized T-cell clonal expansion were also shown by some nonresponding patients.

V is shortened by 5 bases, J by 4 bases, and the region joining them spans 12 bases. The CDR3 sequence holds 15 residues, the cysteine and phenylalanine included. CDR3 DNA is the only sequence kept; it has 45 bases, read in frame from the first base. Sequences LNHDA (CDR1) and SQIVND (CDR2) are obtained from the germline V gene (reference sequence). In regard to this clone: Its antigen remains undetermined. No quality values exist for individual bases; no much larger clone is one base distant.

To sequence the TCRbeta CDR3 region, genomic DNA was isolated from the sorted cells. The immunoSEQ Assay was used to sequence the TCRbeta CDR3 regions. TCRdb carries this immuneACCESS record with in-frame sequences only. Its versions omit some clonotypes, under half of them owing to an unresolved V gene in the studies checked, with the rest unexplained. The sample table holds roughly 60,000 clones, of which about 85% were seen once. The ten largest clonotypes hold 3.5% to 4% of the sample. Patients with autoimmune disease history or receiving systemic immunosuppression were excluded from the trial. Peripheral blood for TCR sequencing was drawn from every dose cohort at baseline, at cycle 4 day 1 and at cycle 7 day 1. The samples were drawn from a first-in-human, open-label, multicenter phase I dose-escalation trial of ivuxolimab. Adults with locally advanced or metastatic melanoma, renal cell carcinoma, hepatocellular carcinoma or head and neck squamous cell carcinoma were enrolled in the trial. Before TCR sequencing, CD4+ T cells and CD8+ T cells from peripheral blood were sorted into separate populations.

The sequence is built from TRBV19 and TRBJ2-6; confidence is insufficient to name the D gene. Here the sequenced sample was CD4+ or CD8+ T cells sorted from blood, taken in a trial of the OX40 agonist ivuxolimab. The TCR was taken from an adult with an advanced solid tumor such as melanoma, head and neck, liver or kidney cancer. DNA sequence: TGTGCCAGTAGTCGCTCTACGCCCGGGGCCAACGTCCTGACTTTC. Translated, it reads CASSRSTPGANVLTF.